These 20 T cell receptor beta chains share one sample of origin, sequenced in a study of cytomegalovirus exposure and HLA in healthy donors. This PCR relied on a set of 60 Vbeta primers and 13 Jbeta primers. Assay: immunoSEQ multiplex PCR; the TCRdb copy retains only in-frame clones and omits some. The sample has 85,000 to 95,000 clones, 7.6% seen once. The material sequenced was PBMCs. All receptors derive from a man aged 50 to 59 in good health and CMV-seronegative.

This chain uses TRBV6-5 with TRBJ2-5, with TRBD2 identical over 8 bases. Germline assignment: CDR1 MNHEY and CDR2 SVGAGI. Trimming at V came to 7 bases and at J to 1 base, leaving 2 bases not matched to a gene. The CDR3 is made up of 13 amino acids. CDR3 bases: TGTGCCAGCAACGCGGGGGGCCAAGAGACCCAGTACTTC. Translating gives CASNAGGQETQYF.

V gene TRBV6-5 combines with J gene TRBJ2-7; TRBD2 is a possible D gene (7 bases). From germline, CDR1 is MNHEY and CDR2 SVGAGI. CDR3 length: 15 residues. Deletions cut 6 bases from V and 3 bases from J, with 18 bases between. The CDR3 DNA is TGTGCCAGCAGAGTCAGGGGAGGGATAGACTACGAGCAGTACTTC. It translates to CASRVRGGIDYEQYF.

The chain links TRBV9 to TRBJ2-7; possibly TRBD1 for D (5 bases). Deletions cut 0 bases from V and 3 bases from J, with 13 bases between. Germline CDR1 SGDLS, CDR2 YYNGEE. The CDR3 length is 15 residues. CDR3 coding DNA: TGTGCCAGCAGCGTAGATCCCCAGGGAAACTACGAGCAGTACTTC. Translated: CASSVDPQGNYEQYF.

This clone occurred a few times. The gene calls are TRBV5-1 and TRBJ2-7; the match to TRBD1 covers 8 bases. Germline lookup yields CDR1 SGHRS and CDR2 YFSETQ. This CDR3 spans 13 amino acids. Trimming took 3 bases from V and 4 from J; bases not matched to a gene: 3. Written as DNA, the CDR3 is TGCGCCAGCAGCTCACAGGGGGAGTACGAGCAGTACTTC. It is translated as CASSSQGEYEQYF.

This clone was picked up a small number of times. The chain carries TRBV28 and TRBJ2-7; tentative D call: TRBD1 (5 bases). V lost 2 bases and J 2 bases, leaving 13 bases between the germline ends. The CDR3 runs to 15 residues. Germline CDR1 reads MDHEN; CDR2 reads SYDVKM. DNA of the CDR3: TGTGCCAGCAGTTTAGTACGCTCAGGGACCTACGAGCAGTACTTC. Its protein is CASSLVRSGTYEQYF.

This clone was detected a few times. The chain joins TRBV5-1 to TRBJ2-7; TRBD2 might be the D (5 bases). This CDR3 spans 13 amino acids. V was clipped by 6 bases and J by 4 bases, with 14 bases between them. Germline V lookup: CDR1 SGHRS, CDR2 YFSETQ. The CDR3 is CASTRESGYEQYF. As DNA, the CDR3 is TGCGCCAGCACGAGGGAGTCGGGGTACGAGCAGTACTTC.

The chain joins TRBV19 to TRBJ2-3; maybe TRBD1 (5 bases). The CDR3 is 15 residues long. V was trimmed by 6 bases and J by 4 bases, leaving 17 bases between them. Germline values: CDR1 LNHDA, CDR2 SQIVND (reference sequence). This CDR3 reads CASRRSSGLPDTQYF. CDR3 nucleotides: TGTGCCAGTAGGAGATCCTCAGGGCTCCCAGATACGCAGTATTTT.

Only a few counts were recorded for this clone. The chain joins TRBV11-1 to TRBJ2-2, with D hard to call. The CDR3 runs to 16 residues. The germline V gene encodes CDR1 SGHAT and CDR2 FQDESV (reference sequence). Between the trimmed V and J ends, which lost 3 bases and 5 bases, there was a span of 16 bases. CDR3 amino acids: CASSFLQPRDTGELFF. The DNA of the CDR3 is TGTGCCAGCAGCTTTCTACAGCCCCGAGATACCGGGGAGCTGTTTTTT.

This clone was counted only a few times. This chain connects TRBV28 to TRBJ2-2; TRBD1 is a possible D gene (5 bases). Germline V gene sequence: CDR1 MDHEN, CDR2 SYDVKM. The CDR3 has 17 residues. The ends were cut back, 3 bases at V and 0 bases at J, with 14 bases in the middle. The CDR3 spells CASSFNLDKPNTGELFF. For the CDR3, the DNA is TGTGCCAGCAGTTTTAATCTGGACAAGCCGAACACCGGGGAGCTGTTTTTT. Full variable domain (missing parts from reference TRBV28 and TRBJ2-2): DVKVTQSSRYLVKRTGEKVFLECVQDMDHENMFWYRQDPGLGLRLIYFSYDVKMKEKGDIPEGYSVSREKKERFSLILESASTNQTSMYLCASSFNLDKPNTGELFFGEGSRLTVL.

The chain carries TRBV19 and TRBJ2-5, with 7 nucleotides matching TRBD2. This CDR3 spans 13 amino acids. Germline V gene lookup returns CDR1 LNHDA and CDR2 SQIVND (reference sequence). V gave up 8 bases and J gave up 3 bases; unmatched junction bases: 6. The CDR3 bases are TGTGCCAGTTCCTCTAGCGGAGAAGAGACCCAGTACTTC. Protein product: CASSSSGEETQYF.

This clone came up a few times. V is TRBV15 and J is TRBJ2-1, with a possible D match to TRBD2 (6 bases). Germline V gene data show CDR1 as LNHNV and CDR2 as YYDKDF (reference sequence). V gave up 5 bases and J gave up 7 bases, with 12 bases separating them. The CDR3 extends over 13 amino acids. Written as DNA, the CDR3 is TGTGCCACCAGCCGCATGGGGGGAAATGAGCAGTTCTTC. Translation: CATSRMGGNEQFF.

The sample holds a few counts of this clone. The J gene is TRBJ2-6, the V gene TRBV18, with 9 bases lining up with TRBD1. The ends lost 0 bases at V and 10 bases at J; junction bases unmatched: 1. The CDR3 runs 14 residues. In germline, CDR1 is KGHSH, CDR2 LQKENI. The DNA for the CDR3 is TGTGCCAGCTCACCACCTGGGACAGGGAACGTCCTGACTTTC. The encoded protein is CASSPPGTGNVLTF.

This clone has more than one count but fewer than ten. This chain connects TRBV29-1 to TRBJ1-1, with 8 bases that match TRBD1. Trimming removed 3 bases from V and 4 bases from J; junction bases left unmatched: 7. The CDR3 is made up of 14 amino acids. From germline, CDR1 is SQVTM and CDR2 ANQGSEA. DNA for the CDR3: TGCAGCGTTGATCCTACAGGGGGAGGCACTGAAGCTTTCTTT. This sequence encodes CSVDPTGGGTEAFF.

This chain's CDR3 is CASSLGQNYGYTF. The CDR3 bases are TGTGCCAGCAGCTTGGGACAGAACTATGGCTACACCTTC. The genes are TRBV5-5 and TRBJ1-2; D perhaps matches TRBD1 (5 bases). CDR3 length equals 13 residues. Germline loops: CDR1 SGHKS, CDR2 YYEKEE (reference sequence). V gave up 0 bases and J gave up 2 bases, with 5 bases separating them.

This clone was counted a few times. V is TRBV7-9 and J is TRBJ2-7, with 7 bases lining up with TRBD1. The CDR3 is 15 residues long. With 2 bases clipped from V and 0 bases from J, the junction kept 4 bases outside the gene matches. The germline V gene encodes CDR1 SEHNR and CDR2 FQNEAQ (reference sequence). As DNA, the CDR3 is TGTGCCAGCAGCTTATCCCCAGGGGGCTCCTACGAGCAGTACTTC. It codes for CASSLSPGGSYEQYF.

This clone was picked up a small number of times. This rearrangement joins TRBV18 to TRBJ2-3; unclear D gene. The CDR3 runs 14 residues. V lost 6 bases and J 3 bases, leaving 13 bases between the germline ends. Germline V lookup: CDR1 KGHSH, CDR2 LQKENI. The CDR3 region is CASSQQTETDTQYF. The CDR3, as DNA: TGTGCCAGCTCTCAGCAAACAGAGACAGATACGCAGTATTTT.

The V gene is TRBV29-1, the J gene TRBJ2-1; a possible D gene is TRBD2 (6 bases). Looked up from germline, CDR1 is SQVTM and CDR2 is ANQGSEA. Trimming removed 7 bases from V and 10 bases from J, with 17 bases in between. This CDR3 has 12 residues. CDR3 amino acids: CSGRRDSKEQFF. The DNA for the CDR3 is TGCAGCGGCCGCCGGGACTCTAAGGAGCAGTTCTTC.

This chain joins TRBV5-4 and TRBJ2-3; 9 bases align to TRBD2. Germline CDR1 SGHNT, CDR2 YYREEE (reference sequence). Losses at the gene ends were 4 bases for V and 7 bases for J; bases not matched to a gene: 7. The CDR3 is made up of 14 amino acids. The CDR3 is CASSDRTSAYTQYF. As DNA, the CDR3 is TGTGCCAGCAGCGACCGGACTAGCGCGTATACGCAGTATTTT.

This clone was seen more than once but under ten times. This chain connects TRBV6-6 to TRBJ1-1; 7 bases match TRBD1. With 6 bases clipped from V and 0 bases from J, the junction kept 10 bases outside the gene matches. Germline assignment: CDR1 MNHNY and CDR2 SVGAGI (reference sequence). The CDR3 extends over 16 amino acids. CDR3 nucleotides: TGTGCCAGCAGGAACGGAGACAGGGTAATGAACACTGAAGCTTTCTTT. Encoded protein: CASRNGDRVMNTEAFF.

This clone has only a few counts. The V and J genes are TRBV5-3 and TRBJ1-5; TRBD1 agrees at 7 bases. TRBV5-3 is known as an ORF, though its function is uncertain. This CDR3 contains 17 residues. Trimming cost V 4 bases and J 4 bases; bases outside gene matches: 14. CDR3 loop: CARSPGDQLTGNQPQHF. The CDR3, as DNA: TGTGCCAGAAGCCCAGGGGACCAATTGACAGGGAATCAGCCCCAGCATTTT.